Listed below are T cell receptor beta chains from one sample, sequenced in a study of blood T cell repertoires in COVID-19. Clones were sequenced by immunoSEQ multiplex PCR, and TCRdb holds only the in-frame ones, with some missing. This sample has 200,000 to 250,000 clones; roughly 90% occur once, and the top ten carry 2% to 2.5%. The sequenced material came from peripheral blood. The receptors shown here come from a man aged 25-40 years who had recovered from COVID-19. Each CDR3 is given with its conserved first and last residue. A D gene is named only where the DNA matches it firmly. Rows give clone size only sometimes, using once, few, many, or a class for an expanded clone.

CDR3aa	CDR3nt	abundance	j_gene	v_gene	d_gene
CATSRGLSGETQYF	TGTGCCACCAGCAGAGGACTTAGCGGAGAGACCCAGTACTTC	-	TRBJ2-5	TRBV15	-
CASSLARDRAGGYTF	TGTGCCAGCAGCTTAGCCCGGGACAGGGCGGGAGGCTACACCTTC	-	TRBJ1-2	TRBV7-2	TRBD1
CASSFSPGTGVALDQPQHF	TGTGCCAGCAGCTTCAGTCCCGGGACAGGGGTGGCCCTTGACCAGCCCCAGCATTTT	-	TRBJ1-5	TRBV7-2	TRBD1
CATSSEYSYNEQFF	TGTGCCACCTCCTCGGAGTACTCCTACAATGAGCAGTTCTTC	-	TRBJ2-1	TRBV11-3	-
CAAGGAMNTEAFF	TGTGCAGCCGGGGGAGCGATGAACACTGAAGCTTTCTTT	-	TRBJ1-1	TRBV12-3/TRBV12-4	-
CASSYAGIFYEQYF	TGTGCCAGCAGTTACGCCGGGATATTTTACGAGCAGTACTTC	-	TRBJ2-7	TRBV6-5	-
CASSAGQGHEQYF	TGCGCCAGCAGCGCGGGACAGGGCCACGAGCAGTACTTC	-	TRBJ2-7	TRBV5-1	TRBD1
CASSARKGWENGYTF	TGTGCCAGTAGTGCCCGAAAAGGGTGGGAGAATGGCTACACCTTC	-	TRBJ1-2	TRBV19	-
CASSLEGGFSNEQFF	TGTGCCAGCAGCTTAGAGGGCGGGTTCTCTAATGAGCAGTTCTTC	-	TRBJ2-1	TRBV11-3	-
CASSEEGVPKPGNTIYF	TGTGCCAGCAGTGAAGAGGGGGTGCCAAAACCCGGAAACACCATATATTTT	-	TRBJ1-3	TRBV25-1	-
CASISSGGTDTQYF	TGTGCCAGCATATCGTCCGGGGGGACAGATACGCAGTATTTT	-	TRBJ2-3	TRBV7-2	TRBD2
CASRPGQGFIEAFF	TGTGCCAGCAGACCGGGACAGGGCTTTATTGAAGCTTTCTTT	-	TRBJ1-1	TRBV6-6	TRBD1
CASSVTGMRGNTIYF	TGTGCCAGCAGCGTGACAGGCATGCGTGGAAACACCATATATTTT	-	TRBJ1-3	TRBV9	-
CASSLWADNEQFF	TGTGCCAGCAGCCTCTGGGCAGACAATGAGCAGTTCTTC	-	TRBJ2-1	TRBV6-2/TRBV6-3	-
CASSPTSGVYYEQYF	TGCGCCAGCAGCCCGACTAGCGGGGTGTACTACGAGCAGTACTTC	-	TRBJ2-7	TRBV5-1	TRBD2
CASRVANGFYEQYF	TGTGCCAGTAGGGTAGCGAATGGGTTCTACGAGCAGTACTTC	-	TRBJ2-7	TRBV19	-
CASTRRWTNEKLFF	TGTGCCAGTACGCGGAGGTGGACTAATGAAAAACTGTTTTTT	-	TRBJ1-4	TRBV5-5	-
CASSYGTGAYEQYF	TGTGCCAGCAGCTACGGGACAGGGGCCTACGAGCAGTACTTC	-	TRBJ2-7	TRBV7-9	TRBD1
CASSEGGVALAEETQYF	TGTGCCAGCAGTGAAGGGGGGGTCGCCTTGGCGGAGGAGACCCAGTACTTC	-	TRBJ2-5	TRBV25-1	TRBD2
CASSFFSGGGYTF	TGTGCCAGCAGTTTCTTTTCAGGGGGCGGCTACACCTTC	once	TRBJ1-2	TRBV27	TRBD1
CASSIYYYTYGEQYF	TGTGCCAGTAGTATATACTACTACACTTACGGAGAGCAGTACTTC	-	TRBJ2-7	TRBV19	-
CASSSGGSGSGNYGYTF	TGCGCCAGCAGCTCGGGCGGGAGTGGGTCCGGAAACTATGGCTACACCTTC	-	TRBJ1-2	TRBV5-1	-
CASSPGVSGNTIYF	TGTGCCAGCAGCCCGGGGGTCTCTGGAAACACCATATATTTT	-	TRBJ1-3	TRBV5-8	-
CASSDLAGGLKETQYF	TGTGCCAGCAGTGACCTAGCGGGGGGGCTTAAGGAGACCCAGTACTTC	-	TRBJ2-5	TRBV6-1	TRBD2
CASSQSPAGGVGYGYTF	TGCGCCAGCAGCCAAAGCCCCGCGGGGGGGGTGGGGTATGGCTACACCTTC	-	TRBJ1-2	TRBV4-1	-
CASSFGLAGGMDEQFF	TGTGCCAGCAGCTTCGGACTAGCGGGGGGTATGGATGAGCAGTTCTTC	-	TRBJ2-1	TRBV5-6	TRBD2
CASSDNRVNYGYTF	TGTGCCAGCAGTGACAACAGGGTTAACTATGGCTACACCTTC	-	TRBJ1-2	TRBV6-6	-